The rows below give T cell receptor beta chains drawn from one sample of a study of blood T cell repertoires in COVID-19. The method was immunoSEQ multiplex PCR; TCRdb's version includes in-frame clones alone and lacks a portion of them. This sample has around 270,000 clones, with around 89% found just once. Sequences were obtained from peripheral blood. These receptors came from a man in his thirties or forties with acute or convalescent COVID-19. Both conserved end residues are part of each CDR3. The D gene is left open where the match is weak. Clone size is not always given. Where it is, it says once, few, many or a class for expanded clones.

>-|-|TRBJ1-5|TRBV12-3/TRBV12-4
TGTGCCAGCAGTTTTGGGCAAAATCAGCCCCAGCATTTT
CASSFGQNQPQHF
>-|TRBD1|TRBJ2-7|TRBV9
TGTGCCAGCAGCGCCGGGACAGGGATATACGAGCAGTACTTC
CASSAGTGIYEQYF
>-|TRBD1|TRBJ2-1|TRBV29-1
TGCAGCGTTGAAAGCCCATCGACAGGGTCCGTCTACAATGAGCAGTTCTTC
CSVESPSTGSVYNEQFF
>-|TRBD1|TRBJ1-5|TRBV24-1
TGTGCCACCAGTGATAGACAGGGGAATCAGCCCCAGCATTTT
CATSDRQGNQPQHF
>-|-|TRBJ2-1|TRBV5-6
TGTGCCAGCAGCTTGTTACGTGCAGTTCCTGAGCAGTTCTTC
CASSLLRAVPEQFF
>-|-|TRBJ1-1|TRBV7-3
TGTGCCAGCAGCCTGGGAGGGACGGGGGGCACTGAAGCTTTCTTT
CASSLGGTGGTEAFF
>-|-|TRBJ2-7|TRBV5-1
TGCGCCAGCAGCGGAACAGCCTACGAGCAGTACTTC
CASSGTAYEQYF
>-|-|TRBJ2-1|TRBV28
TGTGCCAGCAGTTTATCAGTTCTGAATGAGCAGTTCTTC
CASSLSVLNEQFF
>-|TRBD2|TRBJ2-7|TRBV10-1
TGCGCCAGCAGTACCGGGACTAGCAGCGACGAGCAGTACTTC
CASSTGTSSDEQYF
>-|TRBD1|TRBJ2-7|TRBV27
TGTGCCAGCAGTTCCCCCAACAGGGGGTACGAGCAGTACTTC
CASSSPNRGYEQYF
>-|TRBD1|TRBJ1-2|TRBV7-6
TGTGCCAGCAGCTTAGGAGGGACAGGGGACTATGGCTACACCTTC
CASSLGGTGDYGYTF
>-|TRBD2|TRBJ2-7|TRBV29-1
TGCAGCGTCCTGGGACTAGCGGGACACTCCTACGAGCAGTACTTC
CSVLGLAGHSYEQYF
>-|TRBD2|TRBJ2-1|TRBV6-5
TGTGCCAGCACCAGAGCGGGGAGCTCCTACAATGAGCAGTTCTTC
CASTRAGSSYNEQFF
>-|-|TRBJ2-5|TRBV2
TGTGCCAGCAGTCGACTCACGGAAACCCAGTACTTC
CASSRLTETQYF
>-|TRBD1|TRBJ1-5|TRBV2
TGTGCCAGCAGTCCAGGGGGCCCAAATCAGCCCCAGCATTTT
CASSPGGPNQPQHF
>-|-|TRBJ2-5|TRBV9
TGTGCCAGCAGCGTAGGAGGACATCGGGAGACCCAGTACTTC
CASSVGGHRETQYF
>few|TRBD1|TRBJ1-2|TRBV4-1
TGCGCCAGCAGCCAAGACGAACAGGGGTTAGGTGGCTACACCTTC
CASSQDEQGLGGYTF
>-|TRBD1|TRBJ2-7|TRBV9
TGTGCCAGCAGCGTAGGACAGGGGGACGAGCAGTACTTC
CASSVGQGDEQYF
>-|-|TRBJ2-7|TRBV6-1
TGTGCCAGCAGTGAACAGTGGAGCTCCTACGAGCAGTACTTC
CASSEQWSSYEQYF
>-|-|TRBJ2-1|TRBV6-2/TRBV6-3
TGTGCCAGCAGTTCGGGCTCCTACAATGAGCAGTTCTTC
CASSSGSYNEQFF
>-|-|TRBJ1-2|TRBV7-9
TGTGCCAGCAGCCCCCCTCCCCCGACGGGTTACGGCTATGGCTACACCTTC
CASSPPPPTGYGYGYTF
>-|TRBD2|TRBJ2-1|TRBV7-9
TGTGCCAGCAGTCCTAGCGGGAGCTCCTACAATGAGCAGTTCTTC
CASSPSGSSYNEQFF
>-|-|TRBJ2-2|TRBV5-4
TGTGCCAGCAGCTTGGCCCGTAGTGAGGAGCTGTTTTTT
CASSLARSEELFF
>-|-|TRBJ1-6|TRBV28
TGTGCCAGCAGTGCCCGCGAGCTCTCCTATAATTCACCCCTCCACTTT
CASSARELSYNSPLHF
>-|-|TRBJ2-3|TRBV7-9
TGTGCCAGCAGCTTTCCGAGGGGGACCACAGATACGCAGTATTTT
CASSFPRGTTDTQYF
>once|TRBD1|TRBJ2-5|TRBV5-6
TGTGCCAGCAGCTTGATGGGCAGGGGGCACCAAGAGACCCAGTACTTC
CASSLMGRGHQETQYF
>-|-|TRBJ2-1|TRBV15
TGTGCCACCAAGGGGCAGTTTGGCAATGAGCAGTTCTTC
CATKGQFGNEQFF
>-|TRBD1|TRBJ1-1|TRBV5-1
TGCGCCACCGGGACAGGGTCGGGTACTGAAGCTTTCTTT
CATGTGSGTEAFF
>-|TRBD2|TRBJ2-7|TRBV7-2
TGTGCCAGCAGCGCCACTAGCGCTAACCTCAAGCAGTACTTC
CASSATSANLKQYF
>-|TRBD2|TRBJ2-7|TRBV2
TGTGCCAGTCTCCGGGACTATGGAAACGAGCAGTACTTC
CASLRDYGNEQYF
>-|-|TRBJ1-6|TRBV19
TGTGCCAGTAGTACTCGGCCGTCGGGGGGTTACTATAATTCACCCCTCCACTTT
CASSTRPSGGYYNSPLHF
>once|TRBD1|TRBJ1-4|TRBV28
TGTGCCAGCAGACCGACCGGGACAGGGCTTAATGAAAAACTGTTTTTT
CASRPTGTGLNEKLFF
>-|TRBD1|TRBJ1-1|TRBV12-3/TRBV12-4
TGTGCCACCGGGGGACAGGATGACACTGAAGCTTTCTTT
CATGGQDDTEAFF
>-|TRBD1|TRBJ2-7|TRBV6-5
TGTGCCAGCAGGACAGGGGTTTCCTACGAGCAGTACTTC
CASRTGVSYEQYF
>-|TRBD1|TRBJ1-2|TRBV18
TGTGCCAGCTCGCTTTCGACAGGGGTCACGAACTATGGCTACACCTTC
CASSLSTGVTNYGYTF
>once|-|TRBJ1-1|TRBV19
TGTGCCAGTAGCCTCGGGACTGAAGCTTTCTTT
CASSLGTEAFF